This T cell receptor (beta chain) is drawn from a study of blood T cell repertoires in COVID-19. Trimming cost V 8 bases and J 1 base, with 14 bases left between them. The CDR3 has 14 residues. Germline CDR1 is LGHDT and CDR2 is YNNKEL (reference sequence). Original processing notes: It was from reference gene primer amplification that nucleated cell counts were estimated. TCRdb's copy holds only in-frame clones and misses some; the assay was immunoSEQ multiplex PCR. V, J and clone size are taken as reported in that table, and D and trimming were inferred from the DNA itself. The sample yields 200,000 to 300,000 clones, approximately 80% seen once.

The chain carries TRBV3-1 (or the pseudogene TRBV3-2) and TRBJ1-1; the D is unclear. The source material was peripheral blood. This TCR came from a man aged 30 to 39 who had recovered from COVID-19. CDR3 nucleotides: TGTGCCAGCGGAGGGCTAAGGCAGAACACTGAAGCTTTCTTT. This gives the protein CASGGLRQNTEAFF.